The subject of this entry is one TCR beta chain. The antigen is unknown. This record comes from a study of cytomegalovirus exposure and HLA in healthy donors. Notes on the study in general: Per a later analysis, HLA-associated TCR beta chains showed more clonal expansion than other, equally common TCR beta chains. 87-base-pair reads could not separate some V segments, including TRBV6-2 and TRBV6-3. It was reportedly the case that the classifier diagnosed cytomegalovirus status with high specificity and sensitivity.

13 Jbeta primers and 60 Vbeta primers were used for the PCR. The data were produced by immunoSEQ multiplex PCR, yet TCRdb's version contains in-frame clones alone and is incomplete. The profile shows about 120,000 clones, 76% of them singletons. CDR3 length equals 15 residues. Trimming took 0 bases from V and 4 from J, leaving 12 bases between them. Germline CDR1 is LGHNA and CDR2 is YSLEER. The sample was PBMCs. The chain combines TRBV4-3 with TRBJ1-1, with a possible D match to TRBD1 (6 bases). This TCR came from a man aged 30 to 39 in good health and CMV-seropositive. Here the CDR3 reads CASSQETGIVTEAFF. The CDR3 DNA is TGCGCCAGCAGCCAAGAAACAGGGATTGTCACTGAAGCTTTCTTT.